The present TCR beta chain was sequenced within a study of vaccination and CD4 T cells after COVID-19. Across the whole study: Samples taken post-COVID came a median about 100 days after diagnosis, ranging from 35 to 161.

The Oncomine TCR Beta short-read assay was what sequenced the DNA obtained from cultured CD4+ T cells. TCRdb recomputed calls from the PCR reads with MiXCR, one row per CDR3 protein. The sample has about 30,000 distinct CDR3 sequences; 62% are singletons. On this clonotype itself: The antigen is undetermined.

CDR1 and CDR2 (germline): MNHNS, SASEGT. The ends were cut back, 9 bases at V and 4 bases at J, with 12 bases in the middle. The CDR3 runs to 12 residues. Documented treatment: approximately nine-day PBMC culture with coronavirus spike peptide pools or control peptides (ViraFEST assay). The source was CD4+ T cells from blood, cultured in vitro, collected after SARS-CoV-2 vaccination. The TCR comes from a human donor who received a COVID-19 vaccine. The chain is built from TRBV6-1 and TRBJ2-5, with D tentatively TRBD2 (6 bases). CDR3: CASGSGRETQYF. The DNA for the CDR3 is TGTGCCAGTGGTAGCGGTCGAGAGACCCAGTACTTC.